Listed below are T cell receptor beta chains from one sample, sequenced in a study of blood T cell repertoires in COVID-19. Clones were sequenced by immunoSEQ multiplex PCR, and TCRdb holds only the in-frame ones, with some missing. The data contain 150,000 to 200,000 clones, around four fifths of them singletons. The sequencing sample was made of peripheral blood. These receptors all stem from a man between 60 and 75 years old with COVID-19, enrolled during active disease. Both conserved end residues are part of each CDR3. The D gene is left open where the match is weak. Not every row has a clone size; where given, it reads once, few, many or a size class.

V	D	J	size	CDR3	DNA
TRBV10-3	TRBD2	TRBJ2-7	NA	CAISDPASGRSPEQYF	TGTGCCATCAGTGACCCTGCTAGCGGGAGATCCCCCGAGCAGTACTTC
TRBV5-8	TRBD1	TRBJ1-1	NA	CASRTYGTATEAFF	TGTGCCAGCAGAACTTACGGGACAGCCACTGAAGCTTTCTTT
TRBV30	TRBD2	TRBJ2-2	NA	CAWSLGGVAGELFF	TGTGCCTGGAGCTTGGGGGGGGTAGCCGGGGAGCTGTTTTTT
TRBV5-1	NA	TRBJ2-7	NA	CASSLADEQYF	TGCGCCAGCAGCTTGGCTGACGAGCAGTACTTC
TRBV6-5	NA	TRBJ2-7	NA	CASSTRGSYEQYF	TGTGCCAGCAGTACGAGAGGGTCCTACGAGCAGTACTTC
TRBV28	TRBD1	TRBJ1-1	NA	CASSPTGGALGAFF	TGTGCCAGCAGTCCAACAGGGGGCGCGCTAGGAGCTTTCTTT
TRBV9	NA	TRBJ2-1	few	CASSVDGQPNNEQFF	TGTGCCAGCAGCGTAGACGGACAGCCTAACAATGAGCAGTTCTTC
TRBV4-1	TRBD1	TRBJ1-1	NA	CASSTIGQGGEAFF	TGCGCCAGCAGCACTATTGGACAGGGCGGTGAAGCTTTCTTT
TRBV30	TRBD1	TRBJ1-2	NA	CASDRGYGYTF	TGTGCCTCGGACAGGGGATATGGCTACACCTTC
TRBV19	NA	TRBJ2-5	few	CASSGSVGRETQYF	TGTGCCAGTAGCGGCAGTGTGGGCCGGGAGACCCAGTACTTC
TRBV18	NA	TRBJ1-2	NA	CASSPEQAYGYTF	TGTGCCAGCTCACCGGAACAGGCCTATGGCTACACCTTC
TRBV6-2/TRBV6-3	TRBD1	TRBJ1-1	NA	CASSQQGARTEAFF	TGTGCCAGCAGTCAACAGGGGGCACGCACTGAAGCTTTCTTT
TRBV7-2	NA	TRBJ2-3	NA	CASSLTRESTDTQYF	TGTGCCAGCAGCTTAACTCGGGAGTCAACAGATACGCAGTATTTT
TRBV19	TRBD1	TRBJ2-3	once	CASSIGGDRGPFSTDTQYF	TGTGCCAGTAGTATAGGGGGGGACAGGGGGCCGTTTAGCACAGATACGCAGTATTTT
TRBV5-1	TRBD1	TRBJ1-3	NA	CASSPGQEENTIYF	TGCGCCAGCAGCCCGGGACAGGAGGAAAACACCATATATTTT
TRBV2	TRBD1	TRBJ2-7	NA	CASSPDRAPYEQYF	TGTGCCAGCAGTCCGGACAGGGCCCCCTACGAGCAGTACTTC
TRBV30	TRBD1	TRBJ1-1	once	CAQTRDSAFF	TGTGCCCAGACCAGGGACAGTGCTTTCTTT
TRBV5-4	NA	TRBJ1-1	few	CASSIQGTLTEAFF	TGTGCCAGCAGCATTCAGGGAACGTTGACTGAAGCTTTCTTT
TRBV30	NA	TRBJ1-1	NA	CAWQRRVGTEAFF	TGTGCCTGGCAGAGGCGGGTGGGCACTGAAGCTTTCTTT
TRBV29-1	NA	TRBJ1-5	NA	CSVGGDGNQPQHF	TGCAGCGTTGGCGGAGACGGAAATCAGCCCCAGCATTTT
TRBV27	NA	TRBJ1-1	NA	CASSSRLVGQTNTEAFF	TGTGCCAGCAGTTCCAGATTGGTCGGACAAACGAACACTGAAGCTTTCTTT
TRBV12-3/TRBV12-4	NA	TRBJ1-3	NA	CASRGGGNTIYF	TGTGCCAGCAGAGGGGGTGGAAACACCATATATTTT
TRBV5-4	TRBD1	TRBJ1-1	NA	CASSLATGGGRNTEAFF	TGTGCCAGCAGCTTGGCGACAGGGGGCGGGAGGAACACTGAAGCTTTCTTT
TRBV9	TRBD2	TRBJ2-2	NA	CASSFRTSGTGELFF	TGTGCCAGCAGCTTCAGGACTAGCGGGACCGGGGAGCTGTTTTTT
TRBV5-5	NA	TRBJ1-2	NA	CASSSSRGYYGYTF	TGTGCCAGCAGCTCCAGTAGAGGGTACTATGGCTACACCTTC
TRBV11-2	NA	TRBJ1-2	NA	CASSFSGVKLEDGYTF	TGTGCCAGCAGCTTTAGCGGCGTAAAACTCGAAGATGGCTACACCTTC
TRBV7-3	NA	TRBJ2-3	NA	CASSPGLPDTQYF	TGTGCCAGCAGCCCCGGACTCCCAGATACGCAGTATTTT
TRBV6-5	NA	TRBJ1-2	NA	CASNPDSYGYTF	TGTGCCAGCAATCCGGACAGCTATGGCTACACCTTC
TRBV21-1	NA	TRBJ1-5	NA	CASSKEVTGGYSNQPQHF	TGTGCCAGCAGCAAAGAGGTGACAGGGGGCTATAGCAATCAGCCCCAGCATTTT
TRBV19	TRBD2	TRBJ2-1	NA	CASSRGLAGGVSWSYNEQFF	TGTGCCAGTAGTAGGGGACTAGCGGGAGGGGTCTCCTGGTCCTACAATGAGCAGTTCTTC
TRBV27	NA	TRBJ2-1	NA	CASSPQTRGWQFF	TGTGCCAGCAGTCCCCAAACCCGAGGTTGGCAGTTCTTC
TRBV19	NA	TRBJ1-3	few	CASSIGTPGNTIYF	TGTGCCAGTAGTATCGGGACTCCTGGAAACACCATATATTTT
TRBV5-5	NA	TRBJ1-4	once	CASSPTQREEKLFF	TGTGCCAGCAGTCCTACCCAAAGAGAGGAAAAACTGTTTTTT